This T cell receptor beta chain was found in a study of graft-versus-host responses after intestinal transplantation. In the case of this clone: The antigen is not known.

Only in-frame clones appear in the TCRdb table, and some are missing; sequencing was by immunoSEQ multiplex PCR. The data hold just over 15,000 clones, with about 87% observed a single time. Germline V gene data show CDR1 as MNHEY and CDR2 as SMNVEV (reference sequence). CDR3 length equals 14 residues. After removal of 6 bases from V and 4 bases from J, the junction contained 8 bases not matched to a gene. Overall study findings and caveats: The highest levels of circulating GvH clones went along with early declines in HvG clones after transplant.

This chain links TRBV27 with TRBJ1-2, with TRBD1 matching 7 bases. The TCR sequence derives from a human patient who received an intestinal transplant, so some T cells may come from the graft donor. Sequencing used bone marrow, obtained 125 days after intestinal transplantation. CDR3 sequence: CASRPRQGRYGYTF. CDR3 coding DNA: TGTGCCAGCAGACCCCGACAGGGCCGCTATGGCTACACCTTC.